This T cell receptor (beta chain) comes out of a study of blood T cell repertoires in COVID-19 (dated by TCRdb to the early 2020s). Regarding the complete study: The collaborator samples originated in the United States, Italy and Spain and spanned the acute and convalescent phases of COVID-19. The material from the prospective study consisted of cDNA or gDNA derived from T cells, B-cell-depleted T cells, or PBMCs. The dataset comprised deeply sampled blood TCRbeta repertoires from subjects exposed to, actively infected with, or recovered from COVID-19. The repertoires were released in a freely available public database intended as a resource for research on the immune response to SARS-CoV-2. Samples were obtained from the ongoing ImmuneRACE study (first 160 participants) and from 1,254 subjects provided by 6 global collaborators. Sample metadata almost always included a de-identified subject ID, COVID-19 status, age in years and sex. Where available, HLA class I and class II types were obtained from metadata supplied by the sample provider rather than from assay-based typing.

The immunoSEQ Assay, a bias-controlled multiplex PCR, was used to amplify TCRbeta CDR3 regions from genomic DNA. In the paper's pipeline: Nucleated cell counts per sample were estimated from amplification of reference gene primers within the assay. To quantify the absolute abundance of each unique TCRbeta CDR3 rearrangement, sequence reads were collapsed and filtered. Productive Simpson clonality was computed per sample as the square root of Simpson's diversity index over productive rearrangements. As stored in TCRdb, this immuneACCESS dataset retains in-frame rearrangements with V and J assigned. A fraction of the clones does not appear; measured against another copy, unresolved V genes explain less than half of the discrepancy, and the remainder lacks a known reason. The DNA gave D and trimming, while V, J and clone size come from that table. Present in this sample are about 120,000 clones, around 88% of which were seen just once. The ten biggest clones cover 19% of the sample.

General conclusions and limits of the study: The quantity of clinical and demographic metadata differed by source and by participant and was supplied without curation.

Whole blood was collected in K2EDTA tubes by collaborating institutions according to the institutions' own protocols. For TCRbeta analysis, collaborators shipped samples as frozen whole blood, isolated PBMCs, or DNA extracted from either of those sample types. From cysteine to phenylalanine, the CDR3 is 15 amino acids long. The CDR3 DNA has 45 bases and is translated from base 1. CDR1 and CDR2 are drawn from the germline V gene (reference sequence): DFQATT, SNEGSKA. V is cut by 3 bases and J by 0 bases, and the space between the germline ends is 12 bases. Remarks on this clone: The clone's antigen remains unknown. Base qualities are not recorded, but no much larger clone differs from it by a single base.

This chain joins TRBV20-1 to TRBJ1-3; too little of a D gene remains to name it. The sample was peripheral blood. The clonotype originates from a human donor with acute or convalescent COVID-19. The donor label of this sample is uncertain. CDR3 protein: CSASDPVNSGNTIYF. The DNA is TGCAGTGCTAGTGACCCAGTGAACTCTGGAAACACCATATATTTT.